This T cell receptor (beta chain) was identified in a study of cytomegalovirus exposure and HLA in healthy donors. Germline V gene data show CDR1 as MNHEY and CDR2 as SVGAGI. Trimming shortened V by 0 bases and J by 3 bases, and 11 bases separated the two germline ends. This CDR3 has 15 amino acids. PCR primers comprised 60 Vbeta and 13 Jbeta primers. This table comes from immunoSEQ multiplex PCR, and its TCRdb copy is limited to in-frame clones, with some not included. This table lists 60,000 to 85,000 clones. The sequence came from a middle-aged man in good health and CMV-seropositive. Material: PBMCs. This chain joins TRBV6-5 and TRBJ1-2; weak D call: TRBD1 (6 bases). The CDR3 DNA reads as TGTGCCAGCAGTTACTCCGCAGGGGCGGACTATGGCTACACCTTC. Amino acid sequence: CASSYSAGADYGYTF.